A single sample gave rise to the 18 T cell receptor beta chains below, sequenced in a study of response to subunit inactivated influenza vaccine. TCRdb redid the calling of the RT-PCR reads with MiXCR, one entry per CDR3 protein. Counted here are more than 550,000 distinct CDR3 sequences, 10% to 12% occurring once; the ten biggest clones make up around 10%. This sample was shared with a second study, whose subject was T cells expressing NK-cell markers. That report notes: The cDNA for TCR beta came from 5'RACE template switching with UMIs.

The specimen was PBMCs from blood, collected on the day of vaccination. The receptors originated from a man over 45 who received an inactivated influenza vaccine.

This clonotype was observed a few times. V gene TRBV12-3 or TRBV12-4 combines with J gene TRBJ2-1; 11 bases agree with TRBD2. This CDR3 comprises 15 residues. The trim removed 7 bases at V and 3 bases at J, leaving 5 bases unmatched. CDR3 sequence reads: CASNLGTSGYNEQFF. The CDR3 region has the DNA TGTGCCAGCAACTTAGGGACTAGCGGCTACAATGAGCAGTTCTTC.

The rearrangement links TRBV7-2 to TRBJ2-3; D tentatively reads TRBD1 or TRBD2 (7 bases each). The V end was cut by 4 bases, the J end by 4 bases, with 12 bases between. The germline gives CDR1 SGHTA, CDR2 FQGNSA. CDR3 size: 14 residues. DNA of the CDR3: TGTGCCAGCAGCTCTCAGGGGGGGCCAGATACGCAGTATTTT. Translation gives CASSSQGGPDTQYF.

This clonotype appeared many times. The chain uses TRBV4-2 and TRBJ2-3; D is ambiguous. CDR1 and CDR2 (germline): LGHNA, YNFKEQ. The CDR3 totals 16 residues. Between the trimmed V and J ends, which lost 4 bases and 0 bases, there was a span of 14 bases. The CDR3 coding sequence is TGTGCCAGCAGCCTCGTCCTTGAGTCTAGCACAGATACGCAGTATTTT. It specifies CASSLVLESSTDTQYF.

V usage is TRBV7-2 and J usage is TRBJ2-5; 7 nucleotides match TRBD2. From germline, CDR1 is SGHTA and CDR2 FQGNSA. The J segment lost 1 base and the V segment lost 2 bases, leaving 7 bases of the junction unmatched. This CDR3 is 16 amino acids long. The CDR3, as DNA: TGTGCCAGCAGCTTAAGTGGCGGGGGAATCCAAGAGACCCAGTACTTC. Encoded protein: CASSLSGGGIQETQYF.

V usage is TRBV10-3 and J usage is TRBJ2-5, with TRBD2 identical over 10 bases. This CDR3 is 14 amino acids long. Germline CDR1 ENHRY, CDR2 SYGVKD. V shed 5 bases, J shed 3 bases, and the junction held 3 bases outside the gene matches. CDR3 residues: CAISLAGAKETQYF. The CDR3 region has the DNA TGTGCCATCAGTCTAGCGGGGGCCAAAGAGACCCAGTACTTC.

This clonotype has only a few counts. The V call is TRBV3-1, the J call TRBJ2-3; no clear D. Trimming cost V 0 bases and J 6 bases, with 13 bases left between them. This CDR3 comprises 15 residues. The germline V gene encodes CDR1 LGHDT and CDR2 YNNKEL (reference sequence). CDR3 sequence reads: CASSQDESARDTQYF. The CDR3 nucleotides read TGTGCCAGCAGCCAAGATGAGTCGGCCCGCGATACGCAGTATTTT.

With regard to this clonotype: With a much larger clone just one base away, this may be a read error. This sequence joins TRBV6-5 and TRBJ2-3, with D maybe TRBD1 (6 bases). V was clipped by 7 bases and J by 3 bases, with 8 bases between them. CDR1 and CDR2 from the germline V gene are MNHEY and SVGAGI. The CDR3 runs to 12 residues. The CDR3 coding sequence is TGTGCCAGCATGACAGGTACAGATACGCAGTATTTT. It yields the protein CASMTGTDTQYF.

The sample holds many counts of this clonotype. The rearrangement joins TRBV24-1 to TRBJ1-4; D is unresolved. V lost 4 bases, J lost 5 bases, and 4 bases lay in between. The CDR3 totals 12 residues. Per germline, CDR1 KGHDR and CDR2 SFDVKD. The CDR3 DNA reads as TGTGCCACCAGTGACTACAATGAAAAACTGTTTTTT. Its protein product is CATSDYNEKLFF.

This clonotype was seen more than once but under ten times. The rearrangement links TRBV27 to TRBJ2-7, with D perhaps TRBD2 (7 bases). Trimming pared 0 bases from V and 5 bases from J, leaving 14 bases between. This CDR3 region has 15 residues. The germline CDR1 and CDR2 sequences are MNHEY and SMNVEV (reference sequence). The CDR3 sequence: CASSLSRGAINEQYF. CDR3 nucleotides: TGTGCCAGCAGTTTATCTCGGGGGGCGATCAACGAGCAGTACTTC.

Notes on this clonotype: One end of the junction does not line up with germline, which may come from a read error. The gene calls are TRBV6-1 and TRBJ2-7; 9 bases align to TRBD1. Germline CDR1 and CDR2: MNHNS and SASEGT. This CDR3 has 15 amino acids. The CDR3 loop is CASSEAGTGTYEHYF. The CDR3, as DNA: TGTGCCAGCAGTGAAGCAGGGACAGGGACCTACGAGCACTACTTC.

This chain links TRBV20-1 with TRBJ2-2, with a possible D match to TRBD2 (7 bases). The CDR3 is 16 amino acids. V lost 3 bases and J lost 3, with 17 bases in between. CDR1 is DFQATT, CDR2 SNEGSKA, per germline (reference sequence). In DNA, the CDR3 is TGCAGTGCTAGCGCTCTGGGAGGGGGGGACACCGGGGAGCTGTTTTTT. Its protein is CSASALGGGDTGELFF.

This clonotype turned up a few times. The chain has TRBV27 and TRBJ2-1, with 14 bases fitting TRBD2. This CDR3 has 18 residues. CDR1 MNHEY and CDR2 SMNVEV come from the germline V gene (reference sequence). V was pared by 5 bases and J by 4 bases, with 10 bases of the junction left unmatched. The DNA for the CDR3 is TGTGCCAGCAGTCCCATCGGGACTAGCGGGAGCCTATACAATGAGCAGTTCTTC. Protein sequence: CASSPIGTSGSLYNEQFF.

This clonotype was detected a few times. This chain joins TRBV20-1 and TRBJ2-3; 8 nucleotides agree with TRBD2. CDR1 is DFQATT, CDR2 SNEGSKA, per germline (reference sequence). V shed 0 bases and J 1 base; nucleotides not matched to a gene: 6. The CDR3 runs 16 residues. CDR3 nucleotide sequence: TGCAGTGCTAGAGATTCAGCAGCGGGAGGCACAGATACGCAGTATTTT. Translated, it gives CSARDSAAGGTDTQYF.

This clonotype has just a few counts. The chain combines TRBV28 with TRBJ2-7, with TRBD1 matching over 9 bases. V lost 5 bases, J lost 2 bases, and 10 bases stayed unmatched. The CDR3 spans 16 residues. Germline V CDR1 and CDR2: MDHEN, SYDVKM. The CDR3 coding sequence is TGTGCCAGCAGTGAAGGATGGACAGGGGCGACCTACGAGCAGTACTTC. It is translated as CASSEGWTGATYEQYF.

The chain employs TRBV15 and TRBJ2-7, with D maybe TRBD2 (7 bases). Looked up from germline, CDR1 is LNHNV and CDR2 is YYDKDF (reference sequence). This CDR3 is built from 16 residues. V gave up 0 bases and J gave up 3 bases, with 15 bases separating them. The chain's CDR3 is CATSRDLYGGLYEQYF. The CDR3 DNA reads as TGTGCCACCAGCAGAGATCTCTACGGGGGGCTCTACGAGCAGTACTTC.

V gene TRBV20-1 combines with J gene TRBJ2-6; the D gene is possibly TRBD2 (5 bases). The CDR3 is made up of 15 amino acids. CDR1 is DFQATT and CDR2 is SNEGSKA in the germline V gene (reference sequence). Between the trimmed V and J ends, which lost 6 bases and 1 base, there was a span of 13 bases. CDR3 amino acids: CSAAKTGSGANVLTF. The CDR3 DNA reads as TGCAGTGCCGCTAAAACGGGGTCTGGGGCCAACGTCCTGACTTTC.

The J gene is TRBJ1-1, the V gene TRBV2; D gene uncertain. Germline CDR1 is SNHLY and CDR2 is FYNNEI. The length of the CDR3 is 13 residues. V was shortened by 1 base and J by 1 base, with 4 bases between the two germline ends. CDR3 sequence reads: CASSEEGNTEAFF. CDR3 in DNA: TGTGCCAGCAGTGAAGAGGGGAACACTGAAGCTTTCTTT. Variable domain in full (rest from reference TRBV2 and TRBJ1-1): EPEVTQTPSHQVTQMGQEVILRCVPISNHLYFYWYRQILGQKVEFLVSFYNNEISEKSEIFDDQFSVERPDGSNFTLKIRSTKLEDSAMYFCASSEEGNTEAFFGQGTRLTVV.

A word on this clonotype: The junction shows a germline mismatch at one end, possibly a read error. V usage is TRBV11-2 and J usage is TRBJ2-7, with D possibly TRBD2 on 5 matching bases. The CDR3 length is 13 residues. Germline CDR1 is SGHAT and CDR2 is FQNNGV. In DNA, the CDR3 is TGTGCCAGCAGCTTAGATTCGGGGTACGGGCAGTACTTC. This sequence encodes CASSLDSGYGQYF.